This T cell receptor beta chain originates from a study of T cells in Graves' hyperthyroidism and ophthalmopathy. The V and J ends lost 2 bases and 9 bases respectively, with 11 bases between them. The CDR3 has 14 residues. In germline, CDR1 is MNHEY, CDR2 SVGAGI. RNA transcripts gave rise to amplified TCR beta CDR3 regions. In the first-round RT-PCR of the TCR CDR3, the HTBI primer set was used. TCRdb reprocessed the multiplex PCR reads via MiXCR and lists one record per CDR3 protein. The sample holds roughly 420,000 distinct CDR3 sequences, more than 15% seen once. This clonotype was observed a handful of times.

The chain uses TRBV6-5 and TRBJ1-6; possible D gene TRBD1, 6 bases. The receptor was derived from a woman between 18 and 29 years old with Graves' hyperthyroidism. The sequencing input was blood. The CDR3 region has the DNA TGTGCCAGCAGTTACATGGGGGCGCGTTCACCCCTCCACTTT. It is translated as CASSYMGARSPLHF.